Following are 20 T cell receptor beta chains from one sample sequenced in a study of Ad26.COV2.S vaccination and SARS-CoV-2 variants. Only in-frame clones appear in the TCRdb table, and some are missing; sequencing was by immunoSEQ multiplex PCR. The sample yields 350,000 to 600,000 clones, 80% to 90% seen once. Treatment: some 20 received Ad26.COV2.S at low or high dose, single or two shots; about 5 received placebo; per-sample allocation not given. Collection of samples fell on day 63 after the first vaccine or placebo injection. The specimen was peripheral blood, collected in a trial of Ad26.COV2.S vaccine versus placebo. The origin of the receptors is a person between 18 and 59 years old who received the Ad26.COV2.S COVID-19 vaccine or a placebo.

V and J are TRBV3-1 (or the pseudogene TRBV3-2) and TRBJ2-2; possibly TRBD2 for D (5 bases). V was shortened by 4 bases and J by 12 bases, with 12 bases between the two germline ends. CDR1 LGHDT and CDR2 YNNKEL come from the germline V gene (reference sequence). This CDR3 is built from 12 residues. CDR3 residues: CASSLTLGQLFF. Here the CDR3 DNA reads TGTGCCAGCAGCCTCACACTAGGTCAGCTGTTTTTT.

This CDR3 is CASSRQGYQQPQHF. The CDR3 region has the DNA TGTGCCAGTAGCAGACAGGGATACCAGCAGCCCCAGCATTTT. The V and J genes are TRBV19 and TRBJ1-5; 7 bases fit TRBD1. V lost 6 bases to trimming and J lost 7 bases; unmatched junction nucleotides: 9. The CDR3 runs 14 residues. Germline lookup yields CDR1 LNHDA and CDR2 SQIVND (reference sequence).

The rearrangement uses TRBV6-5 and TRBJ2-5; D perhaps matches TRBD2 (5 bases). Germline V lookup: CDR1 MNHEY, CDR2 SVGAGI. The CDR3 is 14 amino acids. V lost 0 bases, J lost 2 bases, and 7 bases lay in between. CDR3 nucleotide sequence: TGTGCCAGCAGTTACTCGAGGGCACAAGAGACCCAGTACTTC. Protein sequence: CASSYSRAQETQYF.

This rearrangement joins TRBV7-9 to TRBJ2-3; D ambiguous. Deletions cut 5 bases from V and 0 bases from J, with 3 bases between. CDR1 is SEHNR and CDR2 is FQNEAQ in the germline V gene (reference sequence). The CDR3 extends over 12 amino acids. The CDR3 sequence: CASSTSTDTQYF. The DNA of the CDR3 is TGTGCCAGCAGCACTAGCACAGATACGCAGTATTTT. Variable domain in full (rest from reference TRBV7-9 and TRBJ2-3): DTGVSQNPRHKITKRGQNVTFRCDPISEHNRLYWYRQTLGQGPEFLTYFQNEAQLEKSRLLSDRFSAERPKGSFSTLEIQRTEQGDSAMYLCASSTSTDTQYFGPGTRLTVL.

The chain links TRBV7-2 to TRBJ1-6; D may be TRBD1 (5 bases). The CDR3 is 15 amino acids. Germline V gives CDR1 SGHTA, CDR2 FQGNSA. Deletions cut 3 bases from V and 3 bases from J, with 9 bases between. The CDR3 spells CASSFGTIYNSPLHF. DNA for the CDR3: TGTGCCAGCAGCTTCGGGACCATCTATAATTCACCCCTCCACTTT. Using reference TRBV7-2 and TRBJ1-6 for the parts outside the CDR3, the full variable domain is GAGVSQSPSNKVTEKGKDVELRCDPISGHTALYWYRQSLGQGLEFLIYFQGNSAPDKSGLPSDRFSAERTGGSVSTLTIQRTQQEDSAVYLCASSFGTIYNSPLHFGNGTRLTVT.

The chain couples TRBV18 to TRBJ2-3; D is perhaps TRBD1 (6 bases). Germline loops: CDR1 KGHSH, CDR2 LQKENI. The CDR3 is 15 amino acids. The V and J ends lost 4 bases and 6 bases respectively, with 17 bases between them. As DNA, the CDR3 is TGTGCCAGCTCACTTTGGGGCAGGGGCGAGGATACGCAGTATTTT. This gives the protein CASSLWGRGEDTQYF.

As to this clone: A read error may account for a junction end that differs from germline. The CDR3 DNA sequence: TGCGCCAGCAGCCAAGCCCAGGGGGCGAAGGTCTTCTATGGCTACATCTTC. Protein: CASSQAQGAKVFYGYIF. J is TRBJ1-2 and V is TRBV4-1; 8 bases agree with TRBD1. The CDR3 spans 17 residues. The germline V gene encodes CDR1 MGHRA and CDR2 YSYEKL.

This chain uses TRBV6-5 with TRBJ2-5; D not resolved. Germline CDR1 reads MNHEY; CDR2 reads SVGAGI. Trimming took off 2 bases at V and 5 bases at J, with 9 bases between the two ends. CDR3 length: 13 amino acids. CDR3 loop: CASSYPVWETQYF. The CDR3 DNA reads as TGTGCCAGCAGTTACCCCGTTTGGGAGACCCAGTACTTC.

V usage is TRBV28 and J usage is TRBJ1-5, with D possibly being TRBD1 (6 bases). V was pared by 6 bases and J by 4 bases, with 10 bases between. The CDR3 consists of 13 residues. Per the germline V gene, CDR1 is MDHEN and CDR2 is SYDVKM. In DNA form, the CDR3 reads TGTGCCAGCAGAAATACAGGGAATCAGCCCCAGCATTTT. Translated: CASRNTGNQPQHF. Complete variable domain (other parts from reference TRBV28 and TRBJ1-5): DVKVTQSSRYLVKRTGEKVFLECVQDMDHENMFWYRQDPGLGLRLIYFSYDVKMKEKGDIPEGYSVSREKKERFSLILESASTNQTSMYLCASRNTGNQPQHFGDGTRLSIL.

The chain couples TRBV12-3 or TRBV12-4 to TRBJ2-2; D is ambiguous. The CDR3 runs to 10 residues. Trimming took off 5 bases at V and 7 bases at J, with 2 bases between the two ends. CDR3 bases: TGTGCCAGCAGTCACGGGGAGCTGTTTTTT. This translates into CASSHGELFF.

The rearrangement links TRBV29-1 to TRBJ1-2, with 7 bases that match TRBD1. The CDR3 totals 13 residues. With V trimmed by 6 bases and J by 5 bases, 9 bases remained unmatched. Germline V gene lookup returns CDR1 SQVTM and CDR2 ANQGSEA. The CDR3 DNA sequence: TGCAGCGTAAGACAGGGTTGGGGGTATGGCTACACCTTC. Its protein product is CSVRQGWGYGYTF.

This sequence joins TRBV5-4 and TRBJ1-1; a possible D gene is TRBD1 (6 bases). Trimming removed 0 bases from V and 3 bases from J, with 9 bases in between. Per germline, CDR1 SGHNT and CDR2 YYREEE (reference sequence). The CDR3 length is 14 residues. This CDR3 reads CASSLVPGDTEAFF. The DNA of the CDR3 is TGTGCCAGCAGCTTGGTCCCAGGGGACACTGAAGCTTTCTTT. Full variable domain (outside the CDR3, taken from reference TRBV5-4 and TRBJ1-1): ETGVTQSPTHLIKTRGQQVTLRCSSQSGHNTVSWYQQALGQGPQFIFQYYREEENGRGNFPPRFSGLQFPNYSSELNVNALELDDSALYLCASSLVPGDTEAFFGQGTRLTVV.

The V gene is TRBV3-1 (or the pseudogene TRBV3-2), the J gene TRBJ2-7; D remains unclear. The germline V gene has CDR1 LGHDT and CDR2 YNNKEL (reference sequence). The CDR3 length is 13 residues. Trimming cost V 4 bases and J 6 bases, with 13 bases left between them. CDR3 nucleotide sequence: TGTGCCAGCAGCCTATCCCCTCTCGGCGAGCAGTACTTC. It yields the protein CASSLSPLGEQYF.

The genes are TRBV27 and TRBJ2-7, with 9 bases lining up with TRBD1. Germline assignment: CDR1 MNHEY and CDR2 SMNVEV (reference sequence). CDR3 length: 15 residues. V was pared by 6 bases and J by 1 base, with 7 bases of the junction left unmatched. CDR3 amino acids: CASSPGQGRSYEQYF. The CDR3 nucleotides are TGTGCCAGCAGCCCGGGACAGGGCCGGTCCTACGAGCAGTACTTC.

This clone was seen a handful of times. This chain uses TRBV29-1 with TRBJ1-2, with 8 bases identical to TRBD1. Trimming at V came to 6 bases and at J to 8 bases, leaving 8 bases not matched to a gene. CDR1 is SQVTM and CDR2 is ANQGSEA in the germline V gene. This CDR3 is 12 amino acids long. Here the CDR3 DNA reads TGCAGCGTGCAGGGGGCGGTGGAGGGCTACACCTTC. Protein sequence: CSVQGAVEGYTF. The complete variable domain, with remaining parts taken from reference TRBV29-1 and TRBJ1-2, reads SAVISQKPSRDICQRGTSLTIQCQVDSQVTMMFWYRQQPGQSLTLIATANQGSEATYESGFVIDKFPISRPNLTFSTLTVSNMSPEDSSIYLCSVQGAVEGYTFGSGTRLTVV.

This clone was counted a single time. The genes are TRBV7-2 and TRBJ1-1; D not certain. V lost 1 base, J lost 0 bases, and 6 bases lay in between. Germline V lookup: CDR1 SGHTA, CDR2 FQGNSA. This CDR3 spans 14 amino acids. This chain's CDR3 is CASSLVLVNTEAFF. The CDR3 DNA is TGTGCCAGCAGCTTAGTGCTAGTGAACACTGAAGCTTTCTTT.

The chain employs TRBV5-4 and TRBJ1-1; D is unresolved. Looked up from germline, CDR1 is SGHNT and CDR2 is YYREEE (reference sequence). V lost 4 bases and J lost 1, with 14 bases in between. The CDR3 loop spans 15 amino acids. The CDR3 region has the DNA TGTGCCAGCAGCCGGCCTTTGACAAAGAACACTGAAGCTTTCTTT. Translation gives CASSRPLTKNTEAFF.

V usage is TRBV27 and J usage is TRBJ2-2, with D hard to call. The germline V gene encodes CDR1 MNHEY and CDR2 SMNVEV (reference sequence). CDR3 length equals 14 residues. Trimming pared 4 bases from V and 1 base from J, leaving 7 bases between. The DNA of the CDR3 is TGTGCCAGCAGTTCACCCTTGAACACCGGGGAGCTGTTTTTT. Translating it yields CASSSPLNTGELFF.

The rearrangement links TRBV7-6 to TRBJ2-1; 9 positions match TRBD2. V gave up 1 base and J gave up 6 bases; unmatched junction bases: 4. This CDR3 region has 15 residues. The germline gives CDR1 SGHVS, CDR2 FNYEAQ. The CDR3 region is CASSLEGGRANEQFF. The CDR3 region has the DNA TGTGCCAGCAGCTTAGAGGGCGGGAGGGCCAATGAGCAGTTCTTC.

The chain joins TRBV28 to TRBJ2-3, with 7 bases that match TRBD2. Germline CDR1 and CDR2: MDHEN and SYDVKM. CDR3 size: 14 residues. Trimming at V came to 3 bases and at J to 6 bases, leaving 6 bases not matched to a gene. The DNA of the CDR3 is TGTGCCAGCAGTTTCCCAGCGGGACGGGATACGCAGTATTTT. Translation: CASSFPAGRDTQYF.